Included here is one T cell receptor (beta chain) sequence, with context. Its antigen is undetermined. Those who donated, Caucasian adults without exception, all lived in Nashville, Tennessee. The data belong to a study of shared clonotypes between healthy human individuals. Whole-study results and caveats: Genetic and exposure-history diversity was limited by the small donor number. Non-shared clonotypes displayed generation probabilities falling below those of clonotypes present in all four donors.

The CDR3 loop spans 16 amino acids. Germline V gives CDR1 SNHLY, CDR2 FYNNEI. Trimming took off 4 bases at V and 1 base at J, with 16 bases between the two ends. Clones were sequenced by immunoSEQ multiplex PCR, and TCRdb holds only the in-frame ones, with some missing. Found here are approximately 2.5 million clones, 93% of them singletons; the top ten hold 0.36%. The chain links TRBV2 to TRBJ1-2; D might be TRBD1 (5 bases). The specimen was naive CD4+ T cells from PBMCs. Subset of the sample: CD45RA+ positively selected. The origin of this receptor is a man younger than 35 in good health. Some clones in this sample may be carry-over from other donors' samples. The CDR3 bases are TGTGCCAGCAGTGCTACTCGGCGGGGCAATAACTATGGCTACACCTTC. Translation: CASSATRRGNNYGYTF.